This record concerns one TCR beta chain sequence. This entry belongs to a study of Ad26.COV2.S vaccination and SARS-CoV-2 variants. Overall study: Once or twice, 56 days apart, Ad26.COV2.S was delivered intramuscularly.

As to treatment: some 19 received Ad26.COV2.S at low or high dose, single or two shots; about five received placebo; per-sample allocation not given. The investigators took samples on day 63 after the first vaccine or placebo injection. Clones were sequenced by immunoSEQ multiplex PCR, and TCRdb holds only the in-frame ones, with some missing. The sample has about 350,000 clones; 88% are singletons. CDR1 is SGHTA, CDR2 FQGNSA, per germline. The CDR3 extends over 15 amino acids. Trimming shortened V by 2 bases and J by 2 bases, and 10 bases separated the two germline ends. This material consisted of peripheral blood, taken in a trial of Ad26.COV2.S vaccine versus placebo. The chain joins TRBV7-2 to TRBJ1-5; D is uncertain. This sequence originates from a person between 18 and 59 years old who received the Ad26.COV2.S COVID-19 vaccine or a placebo. The CDR3 here is CASSLTLSGNQPQHF. The DNA for the CDR3 is TGTGCCAGCAGCTTAACCCTGTCGGGCAATCAGCCCCAGCATTTT.